This TCR beta chain was retrieved from a study of OX40 agonist ivuxolimab in advanced cancers. Whole-study context: Patients were given ivuxolimab, an antibody that agonizes OX40 (CD134). Overall study results and limits: At 0.1 to 3.0 mg/kg and by week 6, CD4+ and CD8+ T cells in the blood had expanded clonally.

The assay was immunoSEQ multiplex PCR, and TCRdb's table has in-frame clones only and misses some. In the table there are 60,000 to 70,000 clones, around four fifths of which are singletons. Regarding this clone: Antigen unknown.

Trimming pared 3 bases from V and 0 bases from J, leaving 9 bases between. Germline CDR1 is SGHRS and CDR2 is YFSETQ. This CDR3 comprises 15 residues. This receptor was identified in an adult with an advanced solid tumor such as melanoma, head and neck, liver or kidney cancer. This chain connects TRBV5-1 to TRBJ1-4; no firm D call. The source was CD4+ or CD8+ T cells sorted from blood, collected in a trial of the OX40 agonist ivuxolimab. CDR3 residues: CASSYNSATNEKLFF. Here the CDR3 DNA reads TGCGCCAGCAGCTATAACAGTGCAACTAATGAAAAACTGTTTTTT.